This T cell receptor beta chain was retrieved from a study of blood T cell repertoires in COVID-19. About the study: Italy, Spain and the United States were the sources of the convalescent and acute COVID-19 samples. The cDNA or gDNA used as material had been derived from T cells, B-cell-depleted T cells, or PBMCs.

CDR3 length: 15 amino acids. Trimming pared 0 bases from V and 5 bases from J, leaving 15 bases between. Germline CDR1 SGHRS, CDR2 YFSETQ. This clone was seen only once. Assay: immunoSEQ multiplex PCR; the TCRdb copy retains only in-frame clones and omits some. The table shows about 200,000 clones, with around 87% occurring only once. For recovered donors of Cohort 3, there were two negative PCRs, clearance, or symptom resolution. The receptor's source is a woman aged 30 to 39 who had recovered from COVID-19. This chain uses TRBV5-1 with TRBJ2-7; D uncertain. The specimen sequenced was PBMCs or T cells enriched from blood (not recorded which). In DNA, the CDR3 is TGCGCCAGCAGCTTGGTATCGGGTGGAATGGACGAGCAGTACTTC. Translated: CASSLVSGGMDEQYF.